The T cell receptor (beta chain) under discussion was sequenced for a study of cytomegalovirus exposure and HLA in healthy donors (dated by TCRdb to 2017 to 2019). With regard to the full study: An earlier analysis of roughly 500 of the donors reported approximately 300 Gb of sequence data and about 100 million unique TCR beta sequences from roughly 180 million T cells. The number of typed donors differed by locus: roughly 629-640 for A, B, C, DRB1 and DQB1; 500 to 550 for DQA1; roughly 600 for DPA1; and about 450 for DPB1. Every repertoire in the discovery cohort had been generated on one and the same sequencing platform. Using immunosequencing, the study profiled T cell repertoires from fewer than 850 subjects and related those repertoires to cytomegalovirus serostatus. A later analysis re-examined previously published TCR beta repertoires from 600 to 700 donors and added high-resolution HLA genotyping to investigate patterns of TCR occurrence. Class I and class II HLA loci were covered by the typing at four-digit resolution. In an earlier analysis of a few hundred of the donors, high-throughput TCR beta sequencing was used to judge whether each TCR beta V gene segment behaved as functional or pseudogenic. Besides the first cohort of more than 650 subjects, a separate validation cohort made up of around 120 different subjects was used. In a later genetic analysis, genome-wide SNP genotypes for about 60% of the 666 donors were used, and that subset was treated as a discovery cohort. Roughly five DR-DQ haplotypes were handled as single units for association and clustering, since linkage in the cohort was strong. Among a few hundred genotyped donors of the cohort, an average of around 240,000 unique TCR beta nucleotide sequences were sequenced per donor, around 20% of them non-productive. Among the approximately 420 genotyped donors, around 81% belonged to the genetic ancestry cluster associated with self-reported Caucasian donors. The study aimed to test whether cataloging public T cell receptors could reveal signatures of past pathogen exposure. An early release covering around 630 HLA-typed donors comprised about 290 gigabases of sequencing data and around 86 million unique TCR sequences. To predict cytomegalovirus infection status, the study brought together high-throughput TCR immunosequencing, statistical association of individual TCRs with disease status, and machine learning. Donor age, sex, ethnicity and CMV serostatus were compiled alongside the repertoire data. The later analysis used no new phenotypic data to find candidate immune exposures, relying instead on TCR beta sequences and their occurrence across donors.

To note about this clone: No cognate antigen has been identified for it. No per-base quality is available; no much larger clone lies one base away.

Overall study results and their limits: This cohort had only TCR beta chains sequenced, and the lack of alpha or paired-chain data limited which features could be detected. The only immune exposure information available for the cohort was CMV serostatus. According to a later analysis, most CMV-associated TCR beta chains appeared to be HLA-restricted, and the HLA associations seemed to be driven largely by CMV exposure. The authors suggested that the approach could potentially be generalized to other disease states and immunological phenotypes. A cluster of highly shared sequence variants was judged likely to represent a technical artifact of the sequencing pipeline. In vitro tests confirmed that a few of the cytomegalovirus-associated TCR beta chains recognize cytomegalovirus antigens. Over 15 rarely observed V segments, including chromosome 9 orphons, were excluded from the earlier analysis of a few hundred of the donors because counts were too low. In a later analysis, the rate of TCR association differed among HLA loci, with DRB1 alleles having the most associated TCRs and HLA-C alleles having the fewest. Compared with the roughly 710-donor mean, donors in an Asian-associated ancestry cluster had fewer N-insertions in productive TCRs, according to a later genetic analysis. Assigning TCR associations to individual alleles was difficult when HLA alleles, especially DR and DQ, strongly co-occurred. In a later genetic analysis, a missense DCLRE1C variant was associated with V-gene and J-gene trimming of TCR beta chains, and the association was replicated in an independent cohort. Correlated functional status among segregating V segments might be attributable to linkage disequilibrium, but an unknown experimental factor could not be ruled out. The classifier was reported to diagnose cytomegalovirus status with high specificity and sensitivity in both the original and validation cohorts. Presence/absence analyses assumed roughly uniform sequencing depth across donors, an assumption that may not hold. In an earlier analysis of about 600 of the donors, most TCR beta V segments appeared in productive rearrangements about 87% or about 30% of the time, broadly matching IMGT annotations. The 87-base-pair reads could not distinguish some IMGT-functional V segments, including TRBV6-2 and TRBV6-3, so those segments were excluded. A further reported finding was that TCR beta sequences accurately predicted the HLA-A and HLA-B alleles for most subjects in the first cohort. In a later analysis, several top co-occurrence clusters were reported to appear linked to parvovirus B19, influenza, CMV and Epstein-Barr virus. In a later analysis, HLA-associated TCR beta chains showed more clonal expansion and lower generation probabilities than non-associated chains that were equally common. Most TCR sequences were seen in very few donors, while some public TCRs were found in many individuals. At a false discovery rate of 0.05, a later analysis linked 15,000 to 20,000 TCR beta sequences to specific HLA alleles. A total of some 180 TCR beta chains were listed by the study as associated with cytomegalovirus. Because HLA typing was unavailable for some donors at each locus, only the typed subset was used in association tests.

The junction shows trimming of 1 base on V and 0 bases on J, plus 13 bases between the germline ends. From a lookup of the germline V gene, CDR1 and CDR2 are LGHNA and YSLEER. The CDR3 measures 17 amino acids from cysteine to phenylalanine. The entry retains the CDR3 DNA only, 51 bases that are in frame from base 1. The method was the immunoSEQ multiplex PCR assay. A mixture of 60 forward primers for TCR Vbeta segments and 13 reverse primers for TCR Jbeta segments was used in the multiplex PCR. Amplification of the CDR3 region of rearranged TCR beta genes was performed with a multiplex PCR assay on genomic DNA. Amplified TCR beta libraries were sequenced as 87-base-pair reads on the Illumina HiSeq System. The study's processing was this. A later analysis tallied 80 million to 95 million unique TCR beta chains across the 650 to 750 repertoires, and about 10 million of those chains were shared by two or more donors. Raw reads were error-corrected and collapsed into unique sequences by a nearest-neighbor algorithm in which closely related sequences were merged to remove PCR and sequencing errors. To assign V, D and J gene segments, CDR3 sequences were aligned to IMGT reference sequences. Each retained sequence needed at least a six-nucleotide match to both a V gene segment and a J gene segment. Rearrangements were called productive when the CDR3 lacked stop codons and stayed in frame with V and J; all others were non-productive. CDR3 was defined according to IMGT convention as the region running from the second conserved V-encoded cysteine to the conserved J-encoded phenylalanine. The earlier analysis of fewer than 750 of the donors excluded sequences that lacked an unambiguous match to a single V gene segment. An earlier analysis of about 600 of the donors called V segments functional above 56.7% productive rearrangements and segregating when the between-donor standard deviation exceeded 5%. To diagnose cytomegalovirus status from the catalog of TCR beta chain sequences, a statistical classification framework was built. In a later analysis, V and J genes were assigned by comparing TCR nucleotide sequences against IMGT/GENE-DB human TR gene sequences. The TCRdist pipeline was used in a later analysis to assign CDR3 sequences and most-parsimonious VDJ recombination scenarios. In a later analysis, every TCR beta chain was defined by the combination of its CDR3 amino acid sequence and its V-gene family, and reads without a unique V-gene family were dropped. To address suspected cross-contamination and a sequencing artifact, a later analysis removed a few hundred highly shared, low-generation-probability nucleotide sequences. In a later analysis, a clonal expansion index was calculated for each public chain from normalized within-repertoire ranks of inferred template counts. Generation probabilities in a later analysis came from a VDJ recombination model fitted to out-of-frame rearrangements, and those results were checked against IGoR. A later analysis scored TCR-TCR, TCR-HLA and TCR-CMV co-occurrence with hypergeometric tests, applying a repertoire-size bias correction to TCR pairs. In a later analysis, false discovery rates were estimated by permuting HLA or CMV assignments 20 times. In a later analysis, co-occurring TCRs were grouped using DBSCAN, with TCRdist sequence similarity added in when clustering inside HLA-allele-positive subsets. Repertoires with fewer than 30,000 or more than 120,000 public chains, plus five repertoires with anomalous nucleotide sharing, were excluded from co-occurrence clustering. This immuneACCESS table, as held by TCRdb, lists in-frame sequences with V and J called but not all clones. Of the missing ones, under half trace to an unresolved V gene in checked studies; the others have no known cause. V and J calls and clone size are copied from that table; D and trimming were computed from the DNA. The sample data list about 150,000 clones, and about 60% of these were observed just once. Approximately 6.6% of the sample comes from the top ten.

The cohort was made up of 666 healthy bone marrow donors. At the time of sampling, every cohort member was nominally healthy, though immune exposures that went unrecorded were likely present. The donor was CMV seropositive and belonged to the group of a few hundred seropositive cohort members. Each donor provided a peripheral blood sample, and peripheral blood mononuclear cells were used for TCR beta sequencing. Genomic DNA extraction from the blood cell samples was performed with the Qiagen DNeasy Blood Extraction Kit. What was sequenced was PBMCs. The sequence is built from TRBV4-3 and TRBJ2-1; no confident D gene assignment can be made. This sequence originates from an older woman in good health and CMV-seropositive. The nucleotide sequence is given as TGCGCCAGCAGCCAAGCGCGAGCACCGAGCTCCTACAATGAGCAGTTCTTC. Its protein is CASSQARAPSSYNEQFF.